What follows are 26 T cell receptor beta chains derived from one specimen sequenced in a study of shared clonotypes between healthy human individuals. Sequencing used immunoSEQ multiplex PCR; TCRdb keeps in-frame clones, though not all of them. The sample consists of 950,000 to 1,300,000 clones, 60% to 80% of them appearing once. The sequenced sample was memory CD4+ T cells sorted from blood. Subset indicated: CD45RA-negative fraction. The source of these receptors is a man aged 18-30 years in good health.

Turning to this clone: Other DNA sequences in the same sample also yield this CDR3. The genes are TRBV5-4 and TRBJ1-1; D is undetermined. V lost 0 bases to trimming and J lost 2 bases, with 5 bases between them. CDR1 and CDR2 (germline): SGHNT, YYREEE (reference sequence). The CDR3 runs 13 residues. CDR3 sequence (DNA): TGTGCCAGCAGCTTGGTTGACAACACTGAAGCTTTCTTT. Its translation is CASSLVDNTEAFF. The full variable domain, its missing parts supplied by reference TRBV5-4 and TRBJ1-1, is ETGVTQSPTHLIKTRGQQVTLRCSSQSGHNTVSWYQQALGQGPQFIFQYYREEENGRGNFPPRFSGLQFPNYSSELNVNALELDDSALYLCASSLVDNTEAFFGQGTRLTVV.

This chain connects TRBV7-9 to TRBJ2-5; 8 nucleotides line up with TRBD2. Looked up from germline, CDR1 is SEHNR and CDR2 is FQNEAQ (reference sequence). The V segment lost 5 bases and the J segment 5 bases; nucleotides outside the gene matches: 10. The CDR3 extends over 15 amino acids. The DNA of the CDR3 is TGTGCCAGCAGCAAATTAGCGGGAAAGGGGGAGACCCAGTACTTC. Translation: CASSKLAGKGETQYF.

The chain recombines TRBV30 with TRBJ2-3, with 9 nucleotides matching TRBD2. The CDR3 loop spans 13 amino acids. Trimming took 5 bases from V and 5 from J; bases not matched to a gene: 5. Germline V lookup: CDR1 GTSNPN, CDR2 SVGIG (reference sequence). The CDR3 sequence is CAWETSGGDTQYF. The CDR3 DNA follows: TGTGCCTGGGAGACTAGCGGAGGAGATACGCAGTATTTT.

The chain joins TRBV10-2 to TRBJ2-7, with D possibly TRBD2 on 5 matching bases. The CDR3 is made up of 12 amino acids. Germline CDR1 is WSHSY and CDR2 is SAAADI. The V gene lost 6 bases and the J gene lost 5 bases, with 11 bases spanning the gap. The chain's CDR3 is CASSSSGNEQYF. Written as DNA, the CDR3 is TGCGCCAGCAGCTCCTCCGGGAACGAGCAGTACTTC.

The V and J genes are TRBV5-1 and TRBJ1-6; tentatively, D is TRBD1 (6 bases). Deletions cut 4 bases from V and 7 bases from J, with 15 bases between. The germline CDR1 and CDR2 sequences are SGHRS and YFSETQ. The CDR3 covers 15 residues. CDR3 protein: CASSPDEGGNSPLHF. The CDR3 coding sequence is TGCGCCAGCAGCCCCGACGAGGGGGGAAATTCACCCCTCCACTTT.

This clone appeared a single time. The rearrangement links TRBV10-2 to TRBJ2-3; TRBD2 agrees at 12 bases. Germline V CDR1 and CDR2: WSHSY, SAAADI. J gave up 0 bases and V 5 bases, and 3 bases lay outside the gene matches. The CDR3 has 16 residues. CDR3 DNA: TGCGCCAGCAGTCTTACTAGCGGGAGGAGCACAGATACGCAGTATTTT. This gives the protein CASSLTSGRSTDTQYF.

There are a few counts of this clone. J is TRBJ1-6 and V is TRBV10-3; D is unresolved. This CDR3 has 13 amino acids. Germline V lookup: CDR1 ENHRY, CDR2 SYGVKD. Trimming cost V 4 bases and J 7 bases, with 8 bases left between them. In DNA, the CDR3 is TGTGCCATCAGTGCCAACGGGAATTCACCCCTCCACTTT. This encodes CAISANGNSPLHF.

DNA of the CDR3: TGTGCCAGTAGTATAGGGGGTAGTGGAAACACCATATATTTT. Translated, it gives CASSIGGSGNTIYF. The V and J genes are TRBV19 and TRBJ1-3; D gene ambiguous. The germline V and J ends were trimmed by 1 base and 3 bases, with 7 bases remaining between them. The CDR3 is 14 residues long. The V gene's germline CDR1 is LNHDA and CDR2 SQIVND (reference sequence).

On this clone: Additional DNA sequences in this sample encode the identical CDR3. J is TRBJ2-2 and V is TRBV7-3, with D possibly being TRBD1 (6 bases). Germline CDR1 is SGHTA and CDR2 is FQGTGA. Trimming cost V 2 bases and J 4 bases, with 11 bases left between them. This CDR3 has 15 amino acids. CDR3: CASSLGGSGTGELFF. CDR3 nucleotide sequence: TGTGCCAGCAGCTTAGGGGGCAGTGGCACCGGGGAGCTGTTTTTT. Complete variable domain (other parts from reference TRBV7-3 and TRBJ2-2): GAGVSQTPSNKVTEKGKYVELRCDPISGHTALYWYRQSLGQGPEFLIYFQGTGAADDSGLPNDRFFAVRPEGSVSTLKIQRTERGDSAVYLCASSLGGSGTGELFFGEGSRLTVL.

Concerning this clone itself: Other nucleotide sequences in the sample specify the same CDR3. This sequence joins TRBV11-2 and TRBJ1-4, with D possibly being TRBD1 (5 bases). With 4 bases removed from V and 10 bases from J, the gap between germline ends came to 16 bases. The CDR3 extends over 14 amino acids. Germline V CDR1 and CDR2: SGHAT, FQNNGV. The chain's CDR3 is CASSSLSNRGKLFF. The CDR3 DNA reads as TGTGCCAGCAGCTCCTTATCCAATAGGGGAAAACTGTTTTTT.

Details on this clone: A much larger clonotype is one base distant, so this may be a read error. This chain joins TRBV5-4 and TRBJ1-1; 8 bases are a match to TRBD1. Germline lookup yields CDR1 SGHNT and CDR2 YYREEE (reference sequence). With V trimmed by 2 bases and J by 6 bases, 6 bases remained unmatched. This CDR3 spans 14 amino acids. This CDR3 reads CASSFDRGYAEAFF. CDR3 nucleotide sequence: TGTGCCAGCAGCTTTGACAGGGGTTACGCTGAAGCTTTCTTT.

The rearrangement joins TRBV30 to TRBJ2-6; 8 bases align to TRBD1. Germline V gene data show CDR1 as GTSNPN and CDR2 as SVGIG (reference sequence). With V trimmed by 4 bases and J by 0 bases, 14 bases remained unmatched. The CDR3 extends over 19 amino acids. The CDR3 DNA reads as TGTGCCTGGACCCAAAGGACCAGGGGGCTTGGCTCTGGGGCCAACGTCCTGACTTTC. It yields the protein CAWTQRTRGLGSGANVLTF.

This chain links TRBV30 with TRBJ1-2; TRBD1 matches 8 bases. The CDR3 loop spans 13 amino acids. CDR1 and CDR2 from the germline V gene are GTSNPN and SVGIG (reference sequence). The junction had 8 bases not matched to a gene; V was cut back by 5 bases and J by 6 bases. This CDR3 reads CAWPAGGNNGYTF. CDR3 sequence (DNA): TGTGCCTGGCCCGCAGGGGGCAATAATGGCTACACCTTC. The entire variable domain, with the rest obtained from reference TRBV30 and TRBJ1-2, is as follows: SQTIHQWPATLVQPVGSPLSLECTVEGTSNPNLYWYRQAAGRGLQLLFYSVGIGQISSEVPQNLSASRPQDRQFILSSKKLLLSDSGFYLCAWPAGGNNGYTFGSGTRLTVV.

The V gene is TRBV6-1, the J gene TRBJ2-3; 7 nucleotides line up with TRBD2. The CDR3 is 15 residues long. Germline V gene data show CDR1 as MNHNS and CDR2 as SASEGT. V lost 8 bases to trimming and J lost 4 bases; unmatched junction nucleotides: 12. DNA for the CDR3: TGTGCCAGCGCCTTATGGGCGGGAGTCGCAGATACGCAGTATTTT. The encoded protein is CASALWAGVADTQYF.

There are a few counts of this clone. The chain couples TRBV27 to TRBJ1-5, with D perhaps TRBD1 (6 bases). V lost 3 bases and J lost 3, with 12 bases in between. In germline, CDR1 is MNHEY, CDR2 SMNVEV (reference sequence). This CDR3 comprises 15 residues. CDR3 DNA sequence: TGTGCCAGCAGTTTGAAGGGGGACAACAATCAGCCCCAGCATTTT. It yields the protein CASSLKGDNNQPQHF.

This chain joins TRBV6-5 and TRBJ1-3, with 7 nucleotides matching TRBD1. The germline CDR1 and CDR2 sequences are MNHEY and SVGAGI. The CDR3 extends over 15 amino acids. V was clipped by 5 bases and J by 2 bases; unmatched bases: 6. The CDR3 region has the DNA TGTGCCAGCAGTCCTCAGGGGGGAACTGGAAACACCATATATTTT. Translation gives CASSPQGGTGNTIYF.

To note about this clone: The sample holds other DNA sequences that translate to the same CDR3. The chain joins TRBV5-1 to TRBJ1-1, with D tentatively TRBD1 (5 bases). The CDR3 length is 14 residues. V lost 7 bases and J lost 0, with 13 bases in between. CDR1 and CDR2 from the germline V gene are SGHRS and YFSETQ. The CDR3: CASRKEGLNTEAFF. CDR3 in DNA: TGCGCCAGCCGGAAAGAGGGGCTGAACACTGAAGCTTTCTTT.

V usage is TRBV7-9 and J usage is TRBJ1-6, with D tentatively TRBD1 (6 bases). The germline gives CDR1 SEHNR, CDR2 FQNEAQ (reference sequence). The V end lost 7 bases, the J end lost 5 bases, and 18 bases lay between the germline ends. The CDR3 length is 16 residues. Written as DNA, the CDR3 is TGTGCCAGCACCCAAAGCAGGGGAAAGGATAATTCACCCCTCCACTTT. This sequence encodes CASTQSRGKDNSPLHF.

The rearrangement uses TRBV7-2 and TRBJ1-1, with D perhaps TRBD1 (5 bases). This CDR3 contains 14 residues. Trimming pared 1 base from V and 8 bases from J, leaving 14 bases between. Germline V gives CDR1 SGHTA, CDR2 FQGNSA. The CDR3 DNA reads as TGTGCCAGCAGCTTAGTTATGGGGCACGTCGAAGCTTTCTTT. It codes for CASSLVMGHVEAFF.

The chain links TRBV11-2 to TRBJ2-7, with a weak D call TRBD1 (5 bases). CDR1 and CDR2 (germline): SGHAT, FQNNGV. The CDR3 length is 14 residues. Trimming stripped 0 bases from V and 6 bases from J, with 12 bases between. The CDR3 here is CASSLDRQGGEQYF. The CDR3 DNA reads TGTGCCAGCAGCTTAGATCGGCAGGGCGGCGAGCAGTACTTC.

CDR3 region: CASTTSGGVSTEAFF. The CDR3 DNA reads as TGTGCCAGCACCACGAGTGGGGGGGTAAGCACTGAAGCTTTCTTT. This chain uses TRBV6-1 with TRBJ1-1; D may be TRBD1 (5 bases). Per the germline V gene, CDR1 is MNHNS and CDR2 is SASEGT. V was shortened by 7 bases and J by 4 bases, with 19 bases between the two germline ends. This CDR3 is 15 amino acids long.

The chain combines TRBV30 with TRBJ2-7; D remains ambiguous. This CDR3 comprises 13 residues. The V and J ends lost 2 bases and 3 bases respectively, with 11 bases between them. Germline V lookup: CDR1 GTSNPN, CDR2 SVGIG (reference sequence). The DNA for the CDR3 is TGTGCCTGGAGTTGGGGTTCCAACTACGAGCAGTACTTC. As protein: CAWSWGSNYEQYF.

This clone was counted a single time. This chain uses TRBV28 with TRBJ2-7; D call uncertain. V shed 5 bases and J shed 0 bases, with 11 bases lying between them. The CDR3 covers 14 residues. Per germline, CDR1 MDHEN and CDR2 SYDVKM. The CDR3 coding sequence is TGTGCCAGCAGTGCCCTGGACGTCTCCTACGAGCAGTACTTC. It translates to CASSALDVSYEQYF.

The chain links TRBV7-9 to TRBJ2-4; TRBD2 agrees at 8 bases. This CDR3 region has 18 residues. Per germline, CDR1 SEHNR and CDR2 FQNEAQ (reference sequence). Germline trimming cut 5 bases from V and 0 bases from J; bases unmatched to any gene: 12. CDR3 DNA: TGTGCCAGCAGCCGCGGACTAGCTGGGATCCTAGCCAAAAACATTCAGTACTTC. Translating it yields CASSRGLAGILAKNIQYF.

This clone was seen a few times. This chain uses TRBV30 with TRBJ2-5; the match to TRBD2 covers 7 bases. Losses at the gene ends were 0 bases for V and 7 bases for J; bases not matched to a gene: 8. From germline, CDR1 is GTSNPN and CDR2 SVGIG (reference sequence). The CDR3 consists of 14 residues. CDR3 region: CAWSVSGGVGTQYF. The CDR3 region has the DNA TGTGCCTGGAGTGTTTCTGGGGGGGTCGGGACCCAGTACTTC.

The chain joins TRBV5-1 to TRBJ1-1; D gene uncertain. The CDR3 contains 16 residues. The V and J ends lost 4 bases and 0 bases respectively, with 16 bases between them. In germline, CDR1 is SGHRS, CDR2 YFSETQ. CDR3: CASSPGPSGMNTEAFF. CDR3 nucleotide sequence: TGCGCCAGCAGCCCAGGACCTAGCGGGATGAACACTGAAGCTTTCTTT.